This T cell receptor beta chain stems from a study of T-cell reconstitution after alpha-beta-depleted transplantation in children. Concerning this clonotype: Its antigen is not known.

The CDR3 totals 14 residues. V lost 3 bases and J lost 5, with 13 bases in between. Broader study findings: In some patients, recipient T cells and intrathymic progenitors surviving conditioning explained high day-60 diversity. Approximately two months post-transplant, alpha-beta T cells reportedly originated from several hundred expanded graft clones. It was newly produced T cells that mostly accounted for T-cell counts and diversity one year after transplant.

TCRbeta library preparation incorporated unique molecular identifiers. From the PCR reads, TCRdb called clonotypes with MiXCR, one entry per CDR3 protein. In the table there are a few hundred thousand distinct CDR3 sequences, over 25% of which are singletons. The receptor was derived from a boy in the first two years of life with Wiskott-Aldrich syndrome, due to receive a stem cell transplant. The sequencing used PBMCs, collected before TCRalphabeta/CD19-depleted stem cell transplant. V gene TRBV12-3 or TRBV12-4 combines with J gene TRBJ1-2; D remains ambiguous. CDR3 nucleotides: TGTGCCAGCAGTTTCACCAGGATGGGGTATGGCTACACCTTC. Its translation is CASSFTRMGYGYTF.